This T cell receptor (beta chain) was recorded in a study of cytomegalovirus exposure and HLA in healthy donors. Study-level background: In an earlier analysis, 90 million to 120 million unique TCR beta sequences were found from 150 million to 200 million T cells.

The CDR3 sequence is 14 residues long. V was trimmed by 4 bases and J by 4 bases, leaving 13 bases between them. Germline V gene sequence: CDR1 SGHTA, CDR2 FQGNSA. As to this clone: Its cognate antigen is unknown.

Study-wide findings and caveats: Later work found that TCR association rates differed between HLA loci; DRB1 had the most and HLA-C the fewest. Owing to their indistinguishability, certain V segments, notably TRBV6-2 and TRBV6-3, were excluded. In vitro, three CMV-associated chains proved specific for CMV antigens.

Use of 60 Vbeta and 13 Jbeta primers characterized the PCR. Sequencing used immunoSEQ multiplex PCR; TCRdb keeps in-frame clones, though not all of them. The sample lists 60,000 or so clones, roughly 90% occurring once. The sequenced sample consisted of PBMCs. V is TRBV7-2 and J is TRBJ1-2; possibly TRBD1 for D (6 bases). The receptor's source is a young man in good health and CMV-seropositive. CDR3 DNA: TGTGCCAGCAGCTCCCCCAGGGGTTCCTATGGCTACACCTTC. This sequence encodes CASSSPRGSYGYTF.